Listed below are T cell receptor beta chains from one sample, sequenced in a study of blood T cell repertoires in COVID-19. The protocol was immunoSEQ multiplex PCR, while the TCRdb copy is restricted to in-frame clones and leaves out a portion. Among 300,000 to 500,000 clones listed, approximately 90% were seen once. Source material: PBMCs or T cells enriched from blood (not recorded which). These receptors came from a woman aged 25 to 39 with acute COVID-19. Both conserved end residues are part of each CDR3. D genes are given only for firm matches. Clone size is stated in some rows and not others, as once, few, many or a class when expanded.

clone_size	v_call	d_call	j_call	cdr3_nt	cdr3_aa
once	TRBV6-1	-	TRBJ1-5	TGTGCCAGCAGTGGCGAAGAGGGCGTTTCAACGCAGCCCCAGCATTTT	CASSGEEGVSTQPQHF
-	TRBV5-4	TRBD2	TRBJ2-6	TGTGCCAGCAGCCGGACTAGCGGGGGGGCGCCTGGGGCCAACGTCCTGACTTTC	CASSRTSGGAPGANVLTF
-	TRBV24-1	-	TRBJ1-2	TGTGCCACCAGTGACAGGGCCGGTGGCTACACCTTC	CATSDRAGGYTF
-	TRBV7-9	-	TRBJ2-2	TGTGCCAGCAGCTTAGTGAGCGGGCCCACCGGGGAGCTGTTTTTT	CASSLVSGPTGELFF
-	TRBV30	-	TRBJ1-1	TGTGCCTGGAGTGTACGTACAGGAAGAATGAACACTGAAGCTTTCTTT	CAWSVRTGRMNTEAFF
-	TRBV27	-	TRBJ1-1	TGTGCCAGCAGTTTTGGCAGGGCTGGCACTGAAGCTTTCTTT	CASSFGRAGTEAFF
-	TRBV5-1	TRBD1	TRBJ1-1	TGCGCCAGCAGCTTGACAGGGGGAGAGAACACTGAAGCTTTCTTT	CASSLTGGENTEAFF
-	TRBV27	TRBD1	TRBJ2-7	TGTGCCAGCAGTACGGACAGGGTTTTGTACTTC	CASSTDRVLYF
-	TRBV21-1	-	TRBJ1-1	TGTGCCAGCAGCAAAGTTCGCCAGGTCGACTTT	CASSKVRQVDF
-	TRBV4-3	TRBD1	TRBJ2-1	TGCGCCAGCAGCCAAGATCGAGGACAGGGGGGTCACGATGAGCAGTTCTTC	CASSQDRGQGGHDEQFF